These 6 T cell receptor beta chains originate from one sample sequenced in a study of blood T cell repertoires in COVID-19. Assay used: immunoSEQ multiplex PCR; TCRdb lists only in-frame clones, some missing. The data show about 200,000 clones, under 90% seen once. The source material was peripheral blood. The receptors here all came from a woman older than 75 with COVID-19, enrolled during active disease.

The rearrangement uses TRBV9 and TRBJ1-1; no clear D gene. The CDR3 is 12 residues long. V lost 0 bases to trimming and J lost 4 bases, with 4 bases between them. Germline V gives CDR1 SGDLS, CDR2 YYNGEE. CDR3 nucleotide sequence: TGTGCCAGCAGCGTAGCCGTCACTGAAGCTTTCTTT. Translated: CASSVAVTEAFF.

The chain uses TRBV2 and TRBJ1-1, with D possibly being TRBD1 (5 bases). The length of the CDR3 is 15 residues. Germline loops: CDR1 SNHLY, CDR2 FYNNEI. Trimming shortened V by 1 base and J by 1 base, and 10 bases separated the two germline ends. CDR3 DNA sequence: TGTGCCAGCAGTGAAGGGGGCCCTGGGAACACTGAAGCTTTCTTT. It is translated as CASSEGGPGNTEAFF. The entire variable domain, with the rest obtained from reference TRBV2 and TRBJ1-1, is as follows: EPEVTQTPSHQVTQMGQEVILRCVPISNHLYFYWYRQILGQKVEFLVSFYNNEISEKSEIFDDQFSVERPDGSNFTLKIRSTKLEDSAMYFCASSEGGPGNTEAFFGQGTRLTVV.

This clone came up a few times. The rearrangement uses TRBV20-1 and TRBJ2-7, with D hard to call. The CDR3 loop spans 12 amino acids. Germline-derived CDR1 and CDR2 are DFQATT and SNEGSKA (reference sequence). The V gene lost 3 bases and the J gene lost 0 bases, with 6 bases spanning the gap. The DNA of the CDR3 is TGCAGTGCTAGTAGGAGCTCCTACGAGCAGTACTTC. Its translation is CSASRSSYEQYF.

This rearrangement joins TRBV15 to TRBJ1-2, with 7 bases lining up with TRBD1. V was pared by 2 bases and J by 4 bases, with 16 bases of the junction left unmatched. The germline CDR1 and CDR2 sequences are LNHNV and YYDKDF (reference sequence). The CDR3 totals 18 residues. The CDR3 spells CATSRRDRSSSSVYGYTF. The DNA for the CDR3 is TGTGCCACCAGCAGAAGGGACAGAAGTTCGTCTTCGGTCTATGGCTACACCTTC.

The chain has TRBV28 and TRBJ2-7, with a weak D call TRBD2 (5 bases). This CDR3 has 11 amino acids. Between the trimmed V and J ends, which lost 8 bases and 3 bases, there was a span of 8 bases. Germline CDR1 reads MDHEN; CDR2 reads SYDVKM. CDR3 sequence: CASVGSYEQYF. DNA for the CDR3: TGTGCCAGCGTTGGGAGCTACGAGCAGTACTTC.

The CDR3 DNA sequence: TGTGCCAGCAGCTTTGGGGCTAGCGGGATAACCAAAAACATTCAGTACTTC. Residues: CASSFGASGITKNIQYF. The rearrangement joins TRBV7-4 to TRBJ2-4, with 9 positions matching TRBD2. CDR3 length: 17 residues. Germline V gene data show CDR1 as SGHVT and CDR2 as SQSDAQ. Germline trimming cut 3 bases from V and 2 bases from J; bases unmatched to any gene: 8.